The clone carrying this T cell receptor (beta chain) is labeled medium-sized. Its target is unknown. Study-wide results and caveats: Tumor Tregs overlapped most with tumor, then blood, naive CD4+ cells.

Purified naive CD4+ T cells were depleted of CD25+ Tregs. Germline CDR1 is MNHEY and CDR2 is SVGEGT. The ends lost 5 bases at V and 5 bases at J; junction bases unmatched: 7. The CDR3 runs 14 residues. After constant-region reverse-primer amplification, full-length variable regions underwent semi-nested PCR with Nested Universal Primer A. MiXCR, run by TCRdb on the 5' RACE reads, gives a single entry per CDR3 protein. Of over 50,000 distinct CDR3 sequences in the sample, around 30% were seen once. Sequenced sample: tumor-infiltrating naive CD4+ T cells sorted from the breast tumor. Subset defined: naive CD4+ T cells, CD4+CD45RA+CD25-. The chain joins TRBV6-2 or TRBV6-3 to TRBJ2-3, with TRBD2 identical over 7 bases. The TCR originated in a female donor with breast cancer. CDR3 coding DNA: TGTGCCAGCAGTAAACGACTAGCAGGAGATACGCAGTATTTT. It specifies CASSKRLAGDTQYF.